This paragraph covers one T cell receptor beta chain sequence. Its specificity is unknown. Sequencing used immunoSEQ multiplex PCR; TCRdb keeps in-frame clones, though not all of them. The repertoire includes more than 65,000 clones, about 85% of them detected once, and 0.8% to 1% sits in the top ten. This record belongs to a study of OX40 agonist ivuxolimab in advanced cancers. Across the study: Patients received ivuxolimab, an intravenous treatment, every 2 weeks at 0.01 to 10 mg/kg. Findings of the study overall: Some patients without response likewise showed low normalized clonal expansion. By week 6 at 0.1 to 3.0 mg/kg, blood CD4+ and CD8+ T cells had expanded clonally. CD8+ T cells (on average) carried more expanded clones than CD4+ T cells.

The germline V gene encodes CDR1 SNHLY and CDR2 FYNNEI. The length of the CDR3 is 15 residues. V gave up 6 bases and J gave up 6 bases; unmatched junction bases: 6. The chain couples TRBV2 to TRBJ2-2; TRBD2 matches at 11 bases. This receptor was identified in an adult with an advanced solid tumor such as melanoma, head and neck, liver or kidney cancer. The sequenced sample was CD4+ or CD8+ T cells sorted from blood, obtained in a trial of the OX40 agonist ivuxolimab. Here the CDR3 DNA reads TGTGCCAGCAGGGCGACTAGCGGGACGGCCGGGGAGCTGTTTTTT. Translated, it gives CASRATSGTAGELFF.